This entry lists 21 T cell receptor beta chains sequenced from one sample in a study of human T cells and chemical hapten exposure. TCRdb independently ran MiXCR on the RACE reads; one entry per CDR3 protein. The repertoire consists of about 380,000 distinct CDR3 sequences, with about 5.1% occurring once and the leading ten covering approximately 2.4%. The time point: pre-sensitization, week 0. Noted treatment: therapeutic diphenylcyclopropenone sensitization with weekly scalp DPC. The sample in question was whole blood, obtained in connection with sensitization to the hapten diphenylcyclopropenone (DPC). These TCRs come from a woman aged 45-60 years with alopecia areata. Some clones in this sample may be carry-over from other donors' samples.

J is TRBJ1-4 and V is TRBV11-2; D unresolved. Germline V gene sequence: CDR1 SGHAT, CDR2 FQNNGV. This CDR3 region has 15 residues. V was pared by 1 base and J by 1 base, with 7 bases between. The CDR3 loop is CASSLATGTNEKLFF. Here the CDR3 DNA reads TGTGCCAGCAGCTTAGCGACGGGAACTAATGAAAAACTGTTTTTT.

The rearrangement joins TRBV7-9 to TRBJ2-5; a weak D match, TRBD2 (6 bases). CDR3 length equals 14 residues. CDR1 is SEHNR and CDR2 is FQNEAQ in the germline V gene (reference sequence). Deletions cut 4 bases from V and 4 bases from J, with 13 bases between. This CDR3 reads CASSSGGVRETQYF. The CDR3 DNA sequence: TGTGCCAGCAGCTCAGGCGGGGTACGAGAGACCCAGTACTTC.

This clonotype was recorded at least ten times. The chain carries TRBV9 and TRBJ1-3; no clear D gene. Germline lookup yields CDR1 SGDLS and CDR2 YYNGEE. Trimming pared 4 bases from V and 4 bases from J, leaving 3 bases between. This CDR3 comprises 11 residues. In DNA form, the CDR3 reads TGTGCCAGCAGCCCCGGAAACACCATATATTTT. Translating gives CASSPGNTIYF.

Ten or more counts support this clonotype. The V and J genes are TRBV5-1 and TRBJ2-3; TRBD2 agrees at 9 bases. There are 16 residues in the CDR3. Looked up from germline, CDR1 is SGHRS and CDR2 is YFSETQ. V lost 3 bases, J lost 0 bases, and 5 bases stayed unmatched. CDR3 sequence: CASSSLAGSSTDTQYF. For the CDR3, the DNA is TGCGCCAGCAGCTCCCTAGCGGGGTCTAGCACAGATACGCAGTATTTT.

This clonotype was observed at least ten times. This chain uses TRBV10-1 with TRBJ1-1; a weak D match, TRBD1 (5 bases). The CDR3 is 14 residues long. V shed 5 bases and J shed 1 base, with 11 bases lying between them. CDR1 WNHNN and CDR2 SYGVQD come from the germline V gene (reference sequence). Here the CDR3 reads CASSPGLPNTEAFF. DNA for the CDR3: TGCGCCAGCAGTCCGGGACTGCCGAACACTGAAGCTTTCTTT.

This clonotype was seen ten or more times. The V and J genes are TRBV29-1 and TRBJ2-1; TRBD1 aligns across 7 bases. The CDR3 totals 12 residues. Trimming removed 3 bases from V and 10 bases from J; junction bases left unmatched: 6. Germline loops: CDR1 SQVTM, CDR2 ANQGSEA. The CDR3 nucleotides read TGCAGCGTTGACTACGGGACAGTGGAGCAGTTCTTC. Protein sequence: CSVDYGTVEQFF.

The chain has TRBV3-1 and TRBJ1-4, with unresolved D. The length of the CDR3 is 15 residues. Germline loops: CDR1 LGHDT, CDR2 YNNKEL (reference sequence). Trimming took off 1 base at V and 0 bases at J, with 6 bases between the two ends. As DNA, the CDR3 is TGTGCCAGCAGCCAAGTCCTCGCAACTAATGAAAAACTGTTTTTT. Translating it yields CASSQVLATNEKLFF.

V gene TRBV27 combines with J gene TRBJ1-6; D uncertain. V lost 0 bases to trimming and J lost 5 bases, with 8 bases between them. This CDR3 has 15 residues. Germline CDR1 MNHEY, CDR2 SMNVEV (reference sequence). The DNA of the CDR3 is TGTGCCAGCAGTTTATCCGGGAATAATAATTCACCCCTCCACTTT. This codes for CASSLSGNNNSPLHF.

A note on this clonotype: This may arise from a read error, as a much more abundant clone is one base away. The V call is TRBV3-1, the J call TRBJ2-1; D ambiguous. Germline CDR1 and CDR2: LGHDT and YNNKEL (reference sequence). The CDR3 spans 14 residues. V was trimmed by 5 bases and J by 0 bases, leaving 8 bases between them. CDR3 bases: TGTGCCAGCAGCGCAAGGAGCTCCTACAATGAGCAGTTCTTC. Translated, it gives CASSARSSYNEQFF.

This clonotype was counted ten times or more. V is TRBV29-1 and J is TRBJ1-1; unclear D gene. V was pared by 4 bases and J by 0 bases, with 18 bases between. In germline, CDR1 is SQVTM, CDR2 ANQGSEA. This CDR3 spans 16 amino acids. The CDR3 DNA reads as TGCAGCGTTGCCCCATCAAGGGCGCGGGTGAACACTGAAGCTTTCTTT. Translated, it gives CSVAPSRARVNTEAFF.

This clonotype was picked up many times. V and J are TRBV7-9 and TRBJ1-1; the D is unclear. V was pared by 1 base and J by 8 bases, with 8 bases between. Germline CDR1 and CDR2: SEHNR and FQNEAQ (reference sequence). The CDR3 runs 12 residues. The CDR3 DNA follows: TGTGCCAGCAGCTTAGGAGGGTTGGAAGCTTTCTTT. Residues: CASSLGGLEAFF.

This clonotype was recorded at least ten times. The V gene is TRBV6-9, the J gene TRBJ1-1, with D possibly being TRBD1 (5 bases). The CDR3 totals 16 residues. CDR1 and CDR2 (germline): MNHGY, SVAAGI. V was clipped by 6 bases and J by 0 bases, with 17 bases between them. Written as DNA, the CDR3 is TGTGCCAGCAGGGGCGGCGACAGCTCCATGAACACTGAAGCTTTCTTT. This translates into CASRGGDSSMNTEAFF.

This rearrangement joins TRBV12-3 or TRBV12-4 to TRBJ2-4, with D tentatively TRBD1 or TRBD2 (5 bases each). V shed 5 bases and J shed 6 bases, with 8 bases lying between them. This CDR3 spans 12 amino acids. The CDR3 protein is CASSTGTNIQYF. DNA of the CDR3: TGTGCCAGCAGTACCGGGACAAACATTCAGTACTTC.

This clonotype has at least ten counts. The rearrangement links TRBV28 to TRBJ1-5; D ambiguous. The CDR3 totals 16 residues. Trimming took off 2 bases at V and 0 bases at J, with 11 bases between the two ends. CDR1 and CDR2 (germline): MDHEN, SYDVKM. The CDR3 spells CASSLHGRDSNQPQHF. The DNA of the CDR3 is TGTGCCAGCAGTTTACACGGTAGGGATAGCAATCAGCCCCAGCATTTT.

V and J are TRBV20-1 and TRBJ1-1; possible D gene TRBD1, 6 bases. The CDR3 is 14 residues long. Germline CDR1 DFQATT, CDR2 SNEGSKA (reference sequence). The V end was cut by 0 bases, the J end by 1 base, with 9 bases between. The CDR3 sequence: CSAREGAGNTEAFF. In nucleotides, the CDR3 is TGCAGTGCTAGAGAGGGGGCCGGGAACACTGAAGCTTTCTTT.

The sample holds many counts of this clonotype. The chain employs TRBV27 and TRBJ2-7; maybe TRBD2 (5 bases). V gave up 11 bases and J gave up 5 bases, with 16 bases separating them. Germline-derived CDR1 and CDR2 are MNHEY and SMNVEV (reference sequence). The CDR3 is made up of 12 amino acids. For the CDR3, the DNA is TGTGCCTCCTGGGAGTCATGGGACGAGCAGTACTTC. The encoded protein is CASWESWDEQYF.

The chain carries TRBV19 and TRBJ2-2; 7 bases fit TRBD2. Trimming took 3 bases from V and 3 from J; bases not matched to a gene: 1. CDR3 length: 14 residues. CDR1 is LNHDA and CDR2 is SQIVND in the germline V gene (reference sequence). This CDR3 reads CASSMRGYTGELFF. In DNA, the CDR3 is TGTGCCAGTAGTATGCGGGGGTACACCGGGGAGCTGTTTTTT.

The V call is TRBV12-3 or TRBV12-4, the J call TRBJ2-6; maybe TRBD2 (6 bases). Trimming cost V 6 bases and J 0 bases, with 15 bases left between them. The CDR3 covers 17 residues. The CDR3: CASSSGLGVSGANVLTF. The CDR3 DNA sequence: TGTGCCAGCAGCTCGGGACTCGGGGTCTCTGGGGCCAACGTCCTGACTTTC.

The chain uses TRBV7-9 and TRBJ2-7, with 9 bases identical to TRBD2. V gave up 5 bases and J gave up 0 bases; unmatched junction bases: 5. The V gene's germline CDR1 is SEHNR and CDR2 FQNEAQ (reference sequence). This CDR3 region has 15 residues. CDR3 nucleotides: TGTGCCAGCAGCCCGCGGGAGGGCCCCTCCTACGAGCAGTACTTC. Translated: CASSPREGPSYEQYF.

This clonotype occurred a few times. J is TRBJ1-2 and V is TRBV27; a weak D match, TRBD1 (5 bases). This CDR3 has 14 amino acids. With 5 bases removed from V and 2 bases from J, the gap between germline ends came to 12 bases. Germline V gene data show CDR1 as MNHEY and CDR2 as SMNVEV (reference sequence). The CDR3 loop is CASSPGQINYGYTF. Written as DNA, the CDR3 is TGTGCCAGCAGTCCCGGACAAATAAACTATGGCTACACCTTC.

This clonotype occurred a few times. The V gene is TRBV24-1, the J gene TRBJ2-3, with 8 bases aligning to TRBD2. The V and J ends lost 4 bases and 0 bases, in that order; junction bases with no gene match: 5. This CDR3 is 16 amino acids long. Germline CDR1 is KGHDR and CDR2 is SFDVKD. Written as DNA, the CDR3 is TGTGCCACCAGTGACCCTAGCGGGCCTAGCACAGATACGCAGTATTTT. Translating it yields CATSDPSGPSTDTQYF.